This is a list of T cell receptor beta chains from one sample in a study of cytomegalovirus exposure and HLA in healthy donors. Data came from immunoSEQ multiplex PCR; TCRdb stores just in-frame clones and leaves some out. This sample has some 120,000 clones; around four fifths occur once, and the top ten carry approximately 5%. The specimen was PBMCs. The source of these receptors is a man younger than 40 in good health and CMV-seronegative. The CDR3 runs from the conserved cysteine through the conserved F or W. The D gene is left open where the match is weak. Clone size appears in some rows only: once, few, many, or a class for an expanded clone.

d_call: -
clone_size: once
v_call: TRBV28
j_call: TRBJ1-2
cdr3_nt: TGTGCCAGCAGACCTGGACAGATCAACTATGGCTACACCTTC
cdr3_aa: CASRPGQINYGYTF

d_call: TRBD1
clone_size: -
v_call: TRBV27
j_call: TRBJ2-2
cdr3_nt: TGTGCCAGCAGGCACAGGGGGCGGGCCGGGGAGCTGTTTTTT
cdr3_aa: CASRHRGRAGELFF

d_call: TRBD1
clone_size: -
v_call: TRBV19
j_call: TRBJ2-3
cdr3_nt: TGTGCCAGTAGTGGGGACCGGGACAGAAGCACAGATACGCAGTATTTT
cdr3_aa: CASSGDRDRSTDTQYF

d_call: TRBD1
clone_size: -
v_call: TRBV5-1
j_call: TRBJ1-4
cdr3_nt: TGCGCCAGCACGACAGGGGGAACTAATGAAAAACTGTTTTTT
cdr3_aa: CASTTGGTNEKLFF

d_call: TRBD1
clone_size: -
v_call: TRBV19
j_call: TRBJ1-2
cdr3_nt: TGTGCCAGTAGTATTGTATCAGGGGGCGCATATGGCTACACCTTC
cdr3_aa: CASSIVSGGAYGYTF

d_call: -
clone_size: -
v_call: TRBV2
j_call: TRBJ1-5
cdr3_nt: TGTGCCAGCAGCGCACTTAATAGCAATCAGCCCCAGCATTTT
cdr3_aa: CASSALNSNQPQHF

d_call: TRBD2
clone_size: -
v_call: TRBV27
j_call: TRBJ2-7
cdr3_nt: TGTGCCAGCAAGCTTCTAGCGGGGGGAGACTACGAGCAGTACTTC
cdr3_aa: CASKLLAGGDYEQYF

d_call: TRBD1
clone_size: -
v_call: TRBV7-8
j_call: TRBJ2-3
cdr3_nt: TGTGCCAGCAGCTTAGCGCGGGACAGGGATGATACGCAGTATTTT
cdr3_aa: CASSLARDRDDTQYF

d_call: TRBD1
clone_size: once
v_call: TRBV27
j_call: TRBJ1-2
cdr3_nt: TGTGCCAGCAGTAACACCGGGACAGGTATTACATATGGCTACACCTTC
cdr3_aa: CASSNTGTGITYGYTF

d_call: TRBD2
clone_size: few
v_call: TRBV27
j_call: TRBJ2-7
cdr3_nt: TGTGCCAGCAGTTTCGGTGGCGGGGGGGCCTACGAGCAGTACTTC
cdr3_aa: CASSFGGGGAYEQYF

d_call: TRBD2
clone_size: few
v_call: TRBV5-1
j_call: TRBJ2-7
cdr3_nt: TGCGCCAGCAGCTCTCTAGCGGACTACGAGCAGTACTTC
cdr3_aa: CASSSLADYEQYF

d_call: TRBD1
clone_size: few
v_call: TRBV2
j_call: TRBJ1-5
cdr3_nt: TGTGCCAGTCAGGGGGCCGGGCAGCCCCAGCATTTT
cdr3_aa: CASQGAGQPQHF

d_call: TRBD2
clone_size: -
v_call: TRBV19
j_call: TRBJ2-1
cdr3_nt: TGTGCCAGTAGTATAGATCGGGAGGGGCCTATCTACAATGAGCAGTTCTTC
cdr3_aa: CASSIDREGPIYNEQFF

d_call: TRBD1
clone_size: -
v_call: TRBV28
j_call: TRBJ2-5
cdr3_nt: TGTGCCAGCAGACGGGTGGACAGGGATCTGTACTTC
cdr3_aa: CASRRVDRDLYF

d_call: -
clone_size: -
v_call: TRBV13
j_call: TRBJ2-2
cdr3_nt: TGTGCCAGCAGCGCCGTCAGGGGGGAGCTGTTTTTT
cdr3_aa: CASSAVRGELFF

d_call: -
clone_size: once
v_call: TRBV28
j_call: TRBJ2-7
cdr3_nt: TGTGCCAGCAGTGTACGGAGCTACGAGCAGTACTTC
cdr3_aa: CASSVRSYEQYF

d_call: TRBD1
clone_size: few
v_call: TRBV11-2
j_call: TRBJ1-2
cdr3_nt: TGTGCCAGCAGCTCGGGACAGAACTATGGCTACACCTTC
cdr3_aa: CASSSGQNYGYTF

d_call: -
clone_size: -
v_call: TRBV27
j_call: TRBJ2-5
cdr3_nt: TGTGCCAGCCAGGGTGGTGGGGAGACCCAGTACTTC
cdr3_aa: CASQGGGETQYF

d_call: -
clone_size: few
v_call: TRBV5-6
j_call: TRBJ2-1
cdr3_nt: TGTGCCAGCAGCTTAGGGGTAGGCGGACAGTTTTTCAATGAGCAGTTCTTC
cdr3_aa: CASSLGVGGQFFNEQFF

d_call: -
clone_size: -
v_call: TRBV4-3
j_call: TRBJ1-1
cdr3_nt: TGCGCCAGCAGCCAAGATTCCGGGGGTCTAAGTATTGCTGAAGCTTTCTTT
cdr3_aa: CASSQDSGGLSIAEAFF

d_call: -
clone_size: few
v_call: TRBV6-5
j_call: TRBJ2-7
cdr3_nt: TGTGCCAGCAGCGACAGCCGCACCTCCTACGAGCAGTACTTC
cdr3_aa: CASSDSRTSYEQYF

d_call: TRBD2
clone_size: once
v_call: TRBV6-5
j_call: TRBJ2-1
cdr3_nt: TGTGCCAGCAGCCGACAGCGGGGGGATCAGTATGAGCAGTTCTTC
cdr3_aa: CASSRQRGDQYEQFF